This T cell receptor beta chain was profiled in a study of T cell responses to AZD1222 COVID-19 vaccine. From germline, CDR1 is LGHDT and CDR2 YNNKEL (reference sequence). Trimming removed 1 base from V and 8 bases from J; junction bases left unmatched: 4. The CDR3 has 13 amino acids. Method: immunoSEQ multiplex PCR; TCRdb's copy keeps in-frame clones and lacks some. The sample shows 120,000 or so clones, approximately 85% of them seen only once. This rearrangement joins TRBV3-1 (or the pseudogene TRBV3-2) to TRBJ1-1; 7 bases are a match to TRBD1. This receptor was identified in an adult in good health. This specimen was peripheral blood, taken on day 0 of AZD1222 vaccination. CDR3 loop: CASSQVTGAEAFF. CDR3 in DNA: TGTGCCAGCAGCCAAGTTACAGGGGCCGAAGCTTTCTTT.